These T cell receptor beta chains were read from a single sample in a study of T-cell reconstitution after alpha-beta-depleted transplantation in children. MiXCR, applied by TCRdb to the PCR reads, yields one record per CDR3 protein. The sample lists around 250,000 distinct CDR3 sequences, approximately 8.9% seen once, with about 6.4% in the top ten. Sequencing used PBMCs, mostly from graft donor cells, obtained 180 days after TCRalphabeta/CD19-depleted stem cell transplant. All receptors come from a male patient aged 5 to 17 who had a stem cell transplant for acute lymphoblastic leukemia, so the T cells may come from the graft donor. CDR3s include the opening cysteine and the closing phenylalanine or tryptophan. D genes are given only for firm matches. Rows give clone size only sometimes, using once, few, many, or a class for an expanded clone.

NA	many	TRBV29-1	TRBJ2-1	CSVEEGLRGRGIYNEQFF	TGCAGCGTTGAAGAAGGGTTGAGGGGGCGGGGGATCTACAATGAGCAGTTCTTC
NA	many	TRBV15	TRBJ2-5	CATSRDRGYTGTQYF	TGTGCCACCAGCAGAGATCGTGGCTACACGGGGACCCAGTACTTC
NA	few	TRBV11-2	TRBJ2-7	CASSSLTDGSYEQYF	TGTGCCAGCAGCTCCTTGACCGACGGGAGCTACGAGCAGTACTTC
TRBD1	many	TRBV5-1	TRBJ2-6	CASSSGQGAFSGANVLTF	TGCGCCAGCAGCTCGGGACAGGGGGCATTCTCTGGGGCCAACGTCCTGACTTTC
TRBD2	many	TRBV20-1	TRBJ2-1	CSAWGKRGGTNSYNEQFF	TGCAGTGCTTGGGGCAAGCGGGGGGGCACTAACTCCTACAATGAGCAGTTCTTC
TRBD2	many	TRBV20-1	TRBJ2-5	CSATGLAETQYF	TGCAGTGCAACCGGACTAGCGGAGACCCAGTACTTC
NA	many	TRBV12-3/TRBV12-4	TRBJ2-2	CASSSRRGGTGELFF	TGTGCCAGCAGTTCTCGCAGGGGTGGCACCGGGGAGCTGTTTTTT
TRBD1	many	TRBV28	TRBJ2-7	CASSPPDRVKVQYF	TGTGCCAGCAGTCCGCCGGACAGGGTTAAGGTGCAGTACTTC
NA	many	TRBV29-1	TRBJ1-4	CSVQTGEKLFF	TGCAGCGTTCAGACGGGTGAAAAACTGTTTTTT
TRBD1	few	TRBV19	TRBJ1-1	CATERQGTLNTEAFF	TGTGCCACCGAAAGACAGGGAACACTGAACACTGAAGCTTTCTTT
NA	many	TRBV24-1	TRBJ2-2	CATSRPPGGELFF	TGTGCCACCAGCCGCCCCCCAGGCGGGGAGCTGTTTTTT
NA	few	TRBV29-1	TRBJ1-2	CSVEDRSNYGYTF	TGCAGCGTTGAGGACAGATCTAACTATGGCTACACCTTC
TRBD1	many	TRBV28	TRBJ2-7	CASRPGGPSYEQYF	TGTGCCAGCAGGCCAGGGGGCCCAAGCTACGAGCAGTACTTC
NA	many	TRBV5-1	TRBJ2-6	CASSLDPGSGANVLTF	TGCGCCAGCAGCTTGGACCCGGGGTCTGGGGCCAACGTCCTGACTTTC
NA	many	TRBV27	TRBJ1-1	CASSPGRPSTEAFF	TGTGCCAGCAGTCCAGGTCGACCAAGCACTGAAGCTTTCTTT
NA	many	TRBV9	TRBJ2-1	CASSVVGLSNEQFF	TGTGCCAGCAGCGTAGTCGGACTTTCCAATGAGCAGTTCTTC
TRBD1	many	TRBV29-1	TRBJ1-1	CSVGQGDTEAFF	TGCAGCGTTGGACAGGGGGACACTGAAGCTTTCTTT
TRBD2	many	TRBV4-2	TRBJ2-5	CASSQDGGLAGEETQYF	TGTGCCAGCAGCCAAGATGGGGGACTAGCGGGAGAAGAGACCCAGTACTTC
NA	many	TRBV9	TRBJ2-1	CASSVDPGLPYNEQFF	TGTGCCAGCAGCGTAGATCCAGGACTGCCCTACAATGAGCAGTTCTTC
NA	NA	TRBV5-1	TRBJ1-2	CASSLSSGTNYGYTF	TGCGCCAGCAGCTTGAGCTCAGGGACTAACTATGGCTACACCTTC
NA	few	TRBV18	TRBJ2-7	CASSPEAAGYEQYF	TGTGCCAGCTCACCGGAAGCGGCCGGCTACGAGCAGTACTTC
NA	many	TRBV13	TRBJ1-3	CASSAGGRSGNTIYF	TGTGCCAGCAGTGCCGGGGGAAGGTCTGGAAACACCATATATTTT
NA	many	TRBV29-1	TRBJ2-3	CSVPYGGSTDTQYF	TGCAGCGTCCCCTATGGGGGGAGCACAGATACGCAGTATTTT
NA	NA	TRBV6-6	TRBJ2-7	CASQDRTPHEQYF	TGTGCCAGCCAGGACAGAACCCCCCACGAGCAGTACTTC
NA	few	TRBV4-1	TRBJ2-3	CASSLLVGSGRIRADTQYF	TGCGCCAGCAGCCTTCTCGTGGGGTCAGGCCGGATTAGAGCAGATACGCAGTATTTT
NA	many	TRBV27	TRBJ1-6	CASSLSASGRNSPLHF	TGTGCCAGCAGTTTAAGCGCCTCGGGACGGAATTCACCCCTCCACTTT
NA	many	TRBV12-3/TRBV12-4	TRBJ2-2	CASSRWEPNTGELFF	TGTGCCAGCAGTAGGTGGGAGCCCAACACCGGGGAGCTGTTTTTT
NA	many	TRBV14	TRBJ2-1	CASSQDGRGFYNEQFF	TGTGCCAGCAGCCAAGATGGAAGGGGATTCTACAATGAGCAGTTCTTC
NA	many	TRBV5-1	TRBJ1-1	CASSLAARSGAFF	TGCGCCAGCAGCTTGGCGGCCAGGAGTGGAGCTTTCTTT
TRBD1	many	TRBV7-9	TRBJ2-5	CASSVTTGNETQYF	TGTGCCAGCAGCGTAACGACAGGGAACGAGACCCAGTACTTC
TRBD1	NA	TRBV18	TRBJ2-7	CASSPLGQAPTYEQYF	TGTGCCAGCTCACCCTTGGGACAGGCCCCAACCTACGAGCAGTACTTC
NA	many	TRBV28	TRBJ1-4	CASSSPRGNEKLFF	TGTGCCAGCAGTTCTCCGAGGGGGAATGAAAAACTGTTTTTT
TRBD1	many	TRBV18	TRBJ2-7	CASSRTGTYNEQYF	TGTGCCAGCTCACGGACAGGGACTTACAATGAGCAGTACTTC
TRBD2	many	TRBV29-1	TRBJ2-5	CSEGTSGRTQYF	TGCAGCGAGGGGACTAGCGGGAGGACCCAGTACTTC
TRBD1	many	TRBV28	TRBJ2-1	CASSLGTGGWNEQFF	TGTGCCAGCAGTCTGGGGACAGGGGGCTGGAATGAGCAGTTCTTC